This entry concerns a single T cell receptor beta chain. The repertoire was sequenced with immunoSEQ multiplex PCR; TCRdb's copy has only in-frame clones and lacks some. The sample contains 87,000 or so clones, roughly 94% of which appear only once. These data come from a study of technical replicates of blood from a handful of donors. This TCR derives from a human donor in good health. The sample consisted of T cells isolated from PBMCs.

DNA of the CDR3: TGTGCCAGCAGCCAAAGCCCGGGACTGGAAGAGACCCAGTACTTC. Encoded protein: CASSQSPGLEETQYF. The chain links TRBV6-5 to TRBJ2-5; weak D call: TRBD2 (6 bases). The CDR3 is 15 residues long. Trimming cost V 6 bases and J 3 bases, with 17 bases left between them. Germline-derived CDR1 and CDR2 are MNHEY and SVGAGI.